The 10 T cell receptor beta chains given below trace back to one sample, sequenced in a study of cytomegalovirus exposure and HLA in healthy donors. TCRdb keeps only in-frame clones here, not all; method: immunoSEQ multiplex PCR. The table has roughly 180,000 clones, roughly nine tenths seen once; the top ten hold approximately 7%. Sequencing was performed on PBMCs. These receptors came from a man younger than 40 in good health and CMV-seropositive.

CDR3 loop: CASSTLAGPYNEQFF. CDR3 bases: TGTGCCAGCAGTACTCTAGCGGGACCCTACAATGAGCAGTTCTTC. J is TRBJ2-1 and V is TRBV9; TRBD2 agrees at 9 bases. The CDR3 has 15 amino acids. Germline V gives CDR1 SGDLS, CDR2 YYNGEE. The J segment lost 2 bases and the V segment lost 5 bases, leaving 5 bases of the junction unmatched.

The chain employs TRBV11-3 and TRBJ2-5; 7 bases are shared with TRBD2. Germline lookup yields CDR1 SGHNT and CDR2 YENEEA. Trimming cost V 6 bases and J 1 base; bases outside gene matches: 8. This CDR3 spans 15 amino acids. The CDR3 loop reads CASSSRDYSQETQYF. CDR3 DNA sequence: TGTGCCAGCAGTTCCCGGGACTACTCCCAAGAGACCCAGTACTTC.

This clone is a singleton in its sample. This rearrangement joins TRBV5-1 to TRBJ1-2, with a tentative D call TRBD1 (6 bases). Trimming stripped 3 bases from V and 3 bases from J, with 12 bases between. This CDR3 region has 14 residues. Germline V gene lookup returns CDR1 SGHRS and CDR2 YFSETQ. In DNA form, the CDR3 reads TGCGCCAGCAGCTACAAGACAGGCGACTATGGCTACACCTTC. Protein product: CASSYKTGDYGYTF.

This clone was seen a few times. V is TRBV10-3 and J is TRBJ2-5, with 8 positions matching TRBD1. Germline CDR1 is ENHRY and CDR2 is SYGVKD. The J segment lost 2 bases and the V segment lost 6 bases, leaving 5 bases of the junction unmatched. The CDR3 runs to 14 residues. The CDR3 here is CAISVGTGQETQYF. CDR3 bases: TGTGCCATCAGCGTAGGGACAGGTCAAGAGACCCAGTACTTC.

This chain links TRBV7-2 with TRBJ2-5; D gene ambiguous. Germline V gene lookup returns CDR1 SGHTA and CDR2 FQGNSA. Between the trimmed V and J ends, which lost 4 bases and 4 bases, there was a span of 13 bases. This CDR3 has 14 amino acids. The CDR3 DNA reads as TGTGCCAGCAGCTCCGCCGGGCAGGTAGAGACCCAGTACTTC. It encodes CASSSAGQVETQYF.

A single count supports this clone. The chain joins TRBV19 to TRBJ1-2, with 7 bases aligning to TRBD1. CDR1 is LNHDA, CDR2 SQIVND, per germline (reference sequence). V shed 0 bases and J 8 bases; nucleotides not matched to a gene: 12. This CDR3 comprises 16 residues. The CDR3 loop reads CASSIDSGQRVRGYTF. DNA for the CDR3: TGTGCCAGTAGTATAGATTCGGGACAGAGAGTTCGGGGCTACACCTTC.

This chain uses TRBV9 with TRBJ1-2; D remains unclear. The CDR3 length is 15 residues. Per germline, CDR1 SGDLS and CDR2 YYNGEE. Trimming stripped 0 bases from V and 4 bases from J, with 13 bases between. CDR3 loop: CASSVDSGMSYGYTF. Here the CDR3 DNA reads TGTGCCAGCAGCGTAGACTCCGGGATGAGCTATGGCTACACCTTC.

The chain links TRBV28 to TRBJ1-2; D possibly corresponds to TRBD1 (6 bases). Germline values: CDR1 MDHEN, CDR2 SYDVKM. With 5 bases removed from V and 3 bases from J, the gap between germline ends came to 16 bases. The CDR3 is 15 residues long. CDR3 amino acids: CASSLPSGAHYGYTF. The CDR3 DNA reads TGTGCCAGCAGTCTCCCATCAGGGGCCCACTATGGCTACACCTTC.

Many counts were recorded for this clone. The chain links TRBV5-1 to TRBJ2-1; 7 nucleotides align to TRBD1. The germline V gene has CDR1 SGHRS and CDR2 YFSETQ. J lost 8 bases, V lost 6 bases, and 8 bases had no gene match. The CDR3 consists of 13 residues. CDR3 residues: CASTGQVRDEQFF. The CDR3 DNA is TGCGCCAGCACCGGACAGGTCAGGGATGAGCAGTTCTTC.

The chain is built from TRBV28 and TRBJ1-1; 12 bases match TRBD1. The germline CDR1 and CDR2 sequences are MDHEN and SYDVKM. This CDR3 region has 17 residues. Unmatched junction bases numbered 16, after V lost 3 bases and J lost 11 bases. The CDR3, as DNA: TGTGCCAGCAGTTTGTCCGGGACAGGGGGCGATTCGGGTCAGGCTTTCTTT. This sequence encodes CASSLSGTGGDSGQAFF.